This TCR beta chain was captured by sequencing in a study of blood T cell repertoires in COVID-19. Study at large: COVID-19 samples from acute and convalescent phases originated in the United States, Italy and Spain. T cells, B-cell-depleted T cells, or PBMCs supplied cDNA or gDNA.

The germline V gene has CDR1 MDHEN and CDR2 SYDVKM. The V segment lost 5 bases and the J segment 1 base; nucleotides outside the gene matches: 8. The CDR3 covers 16 residues. Produced via immunoSEQ multiplex PCR; TCRdb's table is partial and in-frame only. Of about 110,000 clones listed, approximately 69% were seen once; the top ten hold approximately 5.9%. Specimen: peripheral blood. This receptor was obtained from a man at least 80 years old with acute or convalescent COVID-19. The chain couples TRBV28 to TRBJ1-1; 9 bases align to TRBD1. The CDR3 protein is CASSKYRGPRNTEAFF. DNA of the CDR3: TGTGCCAGCAGTAAATACAGGGGGCCAAGGAACACTGAAGCTTTCTTT.